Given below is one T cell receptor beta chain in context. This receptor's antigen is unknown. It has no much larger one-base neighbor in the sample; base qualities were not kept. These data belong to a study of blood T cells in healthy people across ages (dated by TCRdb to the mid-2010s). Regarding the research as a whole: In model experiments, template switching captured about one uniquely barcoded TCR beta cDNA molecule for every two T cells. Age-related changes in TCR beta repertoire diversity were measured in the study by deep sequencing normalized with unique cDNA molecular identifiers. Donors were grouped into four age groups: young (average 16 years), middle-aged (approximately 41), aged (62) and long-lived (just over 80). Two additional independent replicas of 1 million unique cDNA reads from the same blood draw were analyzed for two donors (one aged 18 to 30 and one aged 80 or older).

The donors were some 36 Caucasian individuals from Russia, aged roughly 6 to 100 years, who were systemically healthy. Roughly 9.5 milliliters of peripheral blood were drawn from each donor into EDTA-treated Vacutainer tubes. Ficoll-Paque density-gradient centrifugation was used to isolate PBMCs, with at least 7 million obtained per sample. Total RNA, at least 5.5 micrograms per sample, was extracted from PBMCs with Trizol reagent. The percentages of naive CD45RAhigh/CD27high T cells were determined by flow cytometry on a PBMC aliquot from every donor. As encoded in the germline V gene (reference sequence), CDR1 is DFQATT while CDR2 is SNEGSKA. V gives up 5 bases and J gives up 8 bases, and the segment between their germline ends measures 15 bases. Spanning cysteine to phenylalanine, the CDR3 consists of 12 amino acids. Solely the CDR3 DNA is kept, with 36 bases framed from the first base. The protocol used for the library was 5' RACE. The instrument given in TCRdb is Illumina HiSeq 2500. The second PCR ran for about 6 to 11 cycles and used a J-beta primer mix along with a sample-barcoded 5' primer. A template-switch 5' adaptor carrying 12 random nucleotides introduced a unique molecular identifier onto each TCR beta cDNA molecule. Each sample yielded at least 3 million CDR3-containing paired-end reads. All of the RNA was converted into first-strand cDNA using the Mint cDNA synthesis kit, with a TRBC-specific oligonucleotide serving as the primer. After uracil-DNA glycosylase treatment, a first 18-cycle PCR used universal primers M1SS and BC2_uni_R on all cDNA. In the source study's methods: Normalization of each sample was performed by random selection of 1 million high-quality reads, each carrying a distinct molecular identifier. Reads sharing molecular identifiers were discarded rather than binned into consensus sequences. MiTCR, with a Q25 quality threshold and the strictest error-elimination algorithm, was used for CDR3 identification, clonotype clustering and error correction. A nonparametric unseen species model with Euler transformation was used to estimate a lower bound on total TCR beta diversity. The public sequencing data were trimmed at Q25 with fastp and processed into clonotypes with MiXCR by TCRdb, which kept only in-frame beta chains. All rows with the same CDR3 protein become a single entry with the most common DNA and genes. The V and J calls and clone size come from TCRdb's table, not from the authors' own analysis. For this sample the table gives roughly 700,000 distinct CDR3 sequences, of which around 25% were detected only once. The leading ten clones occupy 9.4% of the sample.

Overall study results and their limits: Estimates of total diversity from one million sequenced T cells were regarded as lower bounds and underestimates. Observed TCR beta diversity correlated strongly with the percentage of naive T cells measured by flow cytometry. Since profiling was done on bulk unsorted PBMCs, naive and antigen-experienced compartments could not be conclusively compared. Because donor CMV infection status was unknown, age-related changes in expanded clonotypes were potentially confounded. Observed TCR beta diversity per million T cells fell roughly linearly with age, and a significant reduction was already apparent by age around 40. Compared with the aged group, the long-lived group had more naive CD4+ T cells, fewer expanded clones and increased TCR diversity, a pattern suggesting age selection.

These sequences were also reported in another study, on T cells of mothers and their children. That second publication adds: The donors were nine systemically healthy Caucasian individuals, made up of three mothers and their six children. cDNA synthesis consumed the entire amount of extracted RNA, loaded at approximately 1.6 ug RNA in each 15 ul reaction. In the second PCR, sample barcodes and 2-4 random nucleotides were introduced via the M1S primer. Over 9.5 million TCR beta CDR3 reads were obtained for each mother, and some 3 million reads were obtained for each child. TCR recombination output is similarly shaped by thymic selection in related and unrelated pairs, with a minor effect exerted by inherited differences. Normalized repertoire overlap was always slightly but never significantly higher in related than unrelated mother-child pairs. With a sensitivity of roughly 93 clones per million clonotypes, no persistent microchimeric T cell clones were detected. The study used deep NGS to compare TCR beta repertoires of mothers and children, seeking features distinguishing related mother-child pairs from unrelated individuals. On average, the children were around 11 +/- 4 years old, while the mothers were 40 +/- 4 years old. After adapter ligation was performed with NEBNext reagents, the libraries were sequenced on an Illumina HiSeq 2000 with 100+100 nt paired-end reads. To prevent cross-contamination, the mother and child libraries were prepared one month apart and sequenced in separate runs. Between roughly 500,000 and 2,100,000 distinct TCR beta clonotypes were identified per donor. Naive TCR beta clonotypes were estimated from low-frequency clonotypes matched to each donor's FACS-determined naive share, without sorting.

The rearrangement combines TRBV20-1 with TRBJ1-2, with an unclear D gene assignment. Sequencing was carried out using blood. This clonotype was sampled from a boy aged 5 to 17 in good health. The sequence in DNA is TGCAGTGCTCGCTTGTCCAAATGGGGCTACACCTTC. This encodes CSARLSKWGYTF.